A selection of T cell receptor beta chains follows, all from one sample in a study of blood T cells in healthy people across ages. TCRdb ran MiXCR on the 5' RACE reads and lists one entry per CDR3 protein. The sample yields about 1.1 million distinct CDR3 sequences, around two fifths seen once. Sample: blood. The origin of the receptors is a man between 18 and 29 years old in good health. Each CDR3 is given with its conserved first and last residue. D genes are given only for firm matches. Clone size is stated in some rows and not others, as once, few, many or a class when expanded.

d_call,v_call,cdr3_length,j_call,clone_size,cdr3_nt,cdr3_aa
.,TRBV7-3,18,TRBJ2-2,.,TGTGCCAGCAGCCCCTCACGCCTCGGTGAACCTAACACCGGGGAGCTGTTTTTT,CASSPSRLGEPNTGELFF
.,TRBV15,15,TRBJ2-3,.,TGTGCCACCAGCAGAATATCTGGAGGGACAGATACGCAGTATTTT,CATSRISGGTDTQYF
.,TRBV5-5,12,TRBJ2-7,few,TGTGCCAGCAGCTGGGGTGGGTTCGAGCAGTACTTC,CASSWGGFEQYF
.,TRBV7-2,17,TRBJ2-7,.,TGTGCCAGCAGCTTAGATAGGGCCAGGACCTCTTACAATGAGCAGTACTTC,CASSLDRARTSYNEQYF
.,TRBV5-1,15,TRBJ1-1,.,TGCGCCAGCAGTAAACAGGGAATAGAGAACACTGAAGCTTTCTTT,CASSKQGIENTEAFF
.,TRBV4-2,15,TRBJ2-7,.,TGTGCCAGCAGCCAAGATCGCGGGTACGTCTACGAGCAGTACTTC,CASSQDRGYVYEQYF
.,TRBV3-1,14,TRBJ1-4,few,TGTGCCAGCAGCCAAGACATGGCCAGTGAAAAACTGTTTTTT,CASSQDMASEKLFF
TRBD2,TRBV20-1,17,TRBJ2-1,.,TGCAGTGCTAGTAACAGGGGACTAGCGAGAGACTACAATGAGCAGTTCTTC,CSASNRGLARDYNEQFF
.,TRBV20-1,16,TRBJ1-2,few,TGCAGTGCTAGAGATGGACGGGACAAACCCAACTATGGCTACACCTTC,CSARDGRDKPNYGYTF
.,TRBV12-3/TRBV12-4,13,TRBJ2-3,many,TGTGCCAGCAGTATAACCAGGGAGGATACGCAGTATTTT,CASSITREDTQYF
TRBD1,TRBV6-2/TRBV6-3,13,TRBJ2-3,.,TGTGCCAGCAGCCTGACAGGGTCCAGTACGCAGTATTTT,CASSLTGSSTQYF
TRBD1,TRBV7-2,13,TRBJ1-6,.,TGTGCCAGCAGCTGGGACAGGGATTCACCCCTCCACTTT,CASSWDRDSPLHF
.,TRBV21-1,17,TRBJ1-5,few,TGTGCCAGCAGCAAAGCGCCATGCAGGGCGTCCGACCAGCCCCAGCATTTT,CASSKAPCRASDQPQHF
TRBD1,TRBV3-1,14,TRBJ1-5,many,TGCGCCAGCAGCCAGGGGACAGGGGGCCAGCCCCAGCATTTT,CASSQGTGGQPQHF
TRBD1,TRBV3-1,15,TRBJ1-1,.,TGTGCCAGCAGCCAATCGGTGACAGGGGACACTGAAGCTTTCTTT,CASSQSVTGDTEAFF
.,TRBV4-3,14,TRBJ2-7,.,TGCGCCAGCAGCCAGGGGTTACATATCTACGAGCAGTACTTC,CASSQGLHIYEQYF
.,TRBV10-3,14,TRBJ1-2,once,TGTGCCATCAGTCCAAACACAAGGGACTATGGCTACACCTTC,CAISPNTRDYGYTF
.,TRBV4-3,15,TRBJ1-5,.,TGCGCCAGCAGCCAAGATAGGCAAAAAGGGCAGCCCCAGCATTTT,CASSQDRQKGQPQHF
.,TRBV5-1,14,TRBJ1-6,.,TGCGCCAGCAGCTTGGCCGGGCGGAATTCACCCCTCCACTTT,CASSLAGRNSPLHF
TRBD1,TRBV2,17,TRBJ2-7,.,TGTGCCAGCAGCCCCAAGGGGGCCCGAGGTTGGGACCATGAGCAGTACTTC,CASSPKGARGWDHEQYF
.,TRBV9,16,TRBJ1-1,few,TGTGCCAGCAGTGACATTCTGATGGGAGGGGGGACTGAAGCTTTCTTT,CASSDILMGGGTEAFF
TRBD1,TRBV20-1,14,TRBJ1-2,.,TGCAGTGCTCCCGGACAGGGGAGGTTTGTAGGCTACACCTTC,CSAPGQGRFVGYTF
TRBD2,TRBV2,15,TRBJ2-3,.,TGTGCCAGCAGGAGGACTAGCGGGGGCACAGATACGCAGTATTTT,CASRRTSGGTDTQYF
.,TRBV18,15,TRBJ1-2,few,TGTGCCAGCTCACCTAATGTCCAGGACGACTATGGCTACACCTTC,CASSPNVQDDYGYTF
.,TRBV25-1,14,TRBJ1-3,.,TGTGCCAGCAGAAGTACAGGTTGGGCCAACACCATATATTTT,CASRSTGWANTIYF
.,TRBV20-1,12,TRBJ1-6,few,TGCAGTGCTAACCCGGTGGGGAATCCCCTCCACTTT,CSANPVGNPLHF
.,TRBV4-3,15,TRBJ2-1,.,TGCGCCAGCAGCCAAGGCTCTTCCACCTACAATGAGCAGTTCTTC,CASSQGSSTYNEQFF
.,TRBV12-3/TRBV12-4,18,TRBJ2-3,few,TGTGCCAGCAGCCAAACCTCCCCGGGGAACCCTAGCACAGATACGCAGTATTTT,CASSQTSPGNPSTDTQYF
.,TRBV20-1,14,TRBJ2-5,many,TGCAGTGCTAGAGATCGGGTAAAGCCTGAGACCCAGTACTTC,CSARDRVKPETQYF
.,TRBV10-3,18,TRBJ1-5,few,TGTGCCATCAGTGAGTCGTTAAGTCTTGTCACGCGGGCTCAGCCCCAGCATTTT,CAISESLSLVTRAQPQHF
TRBD1,TRBV27,16,TRBJ1-2,.,TGTGCCAGCAAGGAGGAAGGGGGCAGAGCTAACTATGGCTACACCTTC,CASKEEGGRANYGYTF
.,TRBV4-3,13,TRBJ1-1,.,TGCGCCAGCAGCCAATTCATGGACACTGAAGCTTTCTTT,CASSQFMDTEAFF
TRBD2,TRBV6-6,16,TRBJ2-3,.,TGTGCCACCGGGACTAGCGGGGGGACTAGCACAGATGCGCAGTATTTT,CATGTSGGTSTDAQYF
TRBD2,TRBV4-2,16,TRBJ2-1,.,TGTGCCAGCATAAATAGCGGGGGGGCCTCCTACAATGAGCAGTTCTTC,CASINSGGASYNEQFF
.,TRBV21-1,18,TRBJ1-4,.,TGTGCCAGCAGCAAAGTGGGGGAGGGGGGGACAACTAATGAAAAACTGTTTTTT,CASSKVGEGGTTNEKLFF
.,TRBV3-1,15,TRBJ2-4,many,TGTGCCAGCAGCCAAGATACCCTAGCCAAAAACATTCAGTACTTC,CASSQDTLAKNIQYF
.,TRBV27,11,TRBJ2-1,few,TGTGCCAGTATGGGGGTCCATGAGCAGTTCTTC,CASMGVHEQFF
.,TRBV10-3,14,TRBJ1-1,.,TGTGCCATCAGCGAGGGGGTACCTAACACTGAAGCTTTCTTT,CAISEGVPNTEAFF
.,TRBV7-3,13,TRBJ1-1,.,TGTGCCAGCAGCTTGAAGCATGGGGCTGAAGCTTTCTTT,CASSLKHGAEAFF
.,TRBV29-1,17,TRBJ1-2,.,TGCAGCGTTGAAGCCTCGTCGTACAGGGTCGGGGAATATGGCTACACCTTC,CSVEASSYRVGEYGYTF
TRBD2,TRBV20-1,14,TRBJ2-1,few,TGCAGTGCTAGAGTCCCTAGCGGGGGTAATGAGCAGTTCTTC,CSARVPSGGNEQFF
.,TRBV20-1,11,TRBJ2-7,few,TGCAGTGCTACAGGGGTTAACGAGCAGTACTTC,CSATGVNEQYF
TRBD1,TRBV4-3,15,TRBJ1-1,.,TGCGCCAGCAGCCAAGATCAGGGGACAGGTAATGAAGCTTTCTTT,CASSQDQGTGNEAFF
.,TRBV12-3/TRBV12-4,14,TRBJ1-6,.,TGTGCCAGCAGCCCAGCGGCTTATAATTCACCCCTCCACTTT,CASSPAAYNSPLHF
TRBD2,TRBV12-3/TRBV12-4,16,TRBJ2-7,few,TGTGCCAGCACCCTTAGGGGGGCTAGCGGGGTACACGAGCAGTACTTC,CASTLRGASGVHEQYF
.,TRBV6-5,14,TRBJ2-1,.,TGTGCCAGCAGTAAGCAGCGCTCCTACAATGAGCAGTTCTTC,CASSKQRSYNEQFF
.,TRBV12-3/TRBV12-4,14,TRBJ2-4,few,TGTGCCAGCAGTGACCCAGGGGCGGAAAACATTCAGTACTTC,CASSDPGAENIQYF